The 23 T cell receptor beta chains presented below share a single source sample, sequenced in a study of blood T cell repertoires in COVID-19. Clones were read by immunoSEQ multiplex PCR, and TCRdb kept only the in-frame ones, dropping some. The sample yields around 160,000 clones, 80% to 90% seen once. The sample consisted of peripheral blood. The origin of the receptors is a woman aged 55-69 years with COVID-19, enrolled during active disease.

The chain links TRBV12-3 or TRBV12-4 to TRBJ1-2; TRBD1 agrees at 8 bases. The CDR3 covers 13 residues. V trimming: 11 bases; J trimming: 3 bases; junction bases outside the gene matches: 8. In DNA form, the CDR3 reads TGTGCCCTGAGGACAGGGCAGGACTATGGCTACACCTTC. This gives the protein CALRTGQDYGYTF.

The CDR3 loop reads CASSSSPNLDTQYF. CDR3 nucleotides: TGTGCCAGCTCTTCGTCTCCTAATCTGGATACGCAGTATTTT. J is TRBJ2-3 and V is TRBV19, with D unclear. V was shortened by 9 bases and J by 6 bases, with 19 bases between the two germline ends. Germline V CDR1 and CDR2: LNHDA, SQIVND (reference sequence). The CDR3 contains 14 residues.

The chain combines TRBV2 with TRBJ1-2; a weak D match, TRBD1 (5 bases). Between the trimmed V and J ends, which lost 0 bases and 7 bases, there was a span of 15 bases. Per germline, CDR1 SNHLY and CDR2 FYNNEI. The CDR3 is 15 amino acids. The DNA of the CDR3 is TGTGCCAGCAGTGAAGCCAATGGGGGGTTCGGTGGCTACACCTTC. As protein: CASSEANGGFGGYTF.

As to this clone: The conserved phenylalanine or tryptophan normally closing the CDR3 is absent here, so this likely arose from a read error. It is unclear where the CDR3 begins or ends on the DNA, so no DNA is shown, and the CDR3 is as TCRdb lists it. V and J are TRBV27 and TRBJ2-7; TRBD1, the table's D call, was not compared with the DNA. The V gene's germline CDR1 is MNHEY and CDR2 SMNVEV (reference sequence). The CDR3 length is 9 residues, termini included. CDR3 protein: CASSSRQGI.

The chain uses TRBV28 and TRBJ2-7; D might be TRBD1 (6 bases). Trimming removed 2 bases from V and 2 bases from J, with 13 bases in between. CDR3 length equals 15 residues. Germline CDR1 is MDHEN and CDR2 is SYDVKM. The CDR3 DNA reads TGTGCCAGCAGTTTACCCCGGACAGTTCCCTACGAGCAGTACTTC. The encoded protein is CASSLPRTVPYEQYF. Together with reference TRBV28 and TRBJ2-7, the CDR3 gives the full variable domain: DVKVTQSSRYLVKRTGEKVFLECVQDMDHENMFWYRQDPGLGLRLIYFSYDVKMKEKGDIPEGYSVSREKKERFSLILESASTNQTSMYLCASSLPRTVPYEQYFGPGTRLTVT.

The V and J genes are TRBV2 and TRBJ1-3; 7 nucleotides align to TRBD1. With 6 bases clipped from V and 9 bases from J, the junction kept 11 bases outside the gene matches. This CDR3 has 14 amino acids. Germline V gene sequence: CDR1 SNHLY, CDR2 FYNNEI. The CDR3 DNA reads TGTGCCAGCAGGGGGGGCTACGGGACAGTCACCATATATTTT. As protein: CASRGGYGTVTIYF.

This sequence joins TRBV6-4 and TRBJ1-4, with D possibly being TRBD1 (6 bases). Germline loops: CDR1 MRHNA, CDR2 SNTAGT. Between the trimmed V and J ends, which lost 2 bases and 2 bases, there was a span of 9 bases. The length of the CDR3 is 15 residues. The CDR3 bases are TGTGCCAGCAGTGACCCAGGGGCGACTAATGAAAAACTGTTTTTT. It encodes CASSDPGATNEKLFF.

The chain employs TRBV19 and TRBJ2-1; D is undetermined. Germline CDR1 LNHDA, CDR2 SQIVND (reference sequence). The CDR3 length is 12 residues. V lost 3 bases to trimming and J lost 6 bases, with 6 bases between them. The CDR3: CASSIRSNEQFF. CDR3 in DNA: TGTGCCAGTAGTATTCGGAGCAATGAGCAGTTCTTC.

The rearrangement joins TRBV21-1 to TRBJ1-4. TRBV21-1 is annotated as a pseudogene. The CDR3 has 15 amino acids. DNA for the CDR3: TGTGCCAGCAGCAAAAAGGCGGGGGAGGGTGAAAAACTGTTTTTT. This translates into CASSKKAGEGEKLFF.

The rearrangement joins TRBV24-1 to TRBJ1-5, with TRBD1 matching 8 bases. The germline CDR1 and CDR2 sequences are KGHDR and SFDVKD. The CDR3 spans 17 residues. J was trimmed by 4 bases and V by 9 bases; bases with no gene match: 16. CDR3 in amino acids: CATGGGQGAHENQPQHF. Here the CDR3 DNA reads TGTGCCACCGGGGGGGGGCAGGGGGCGCATGAGAATCAGCCCCAGCATTTT.

The rearrangement links TRBV7-8 to TRBJ2-7, with D maybe TRBD2 (6 bases). The CDR3 runs 16 residues. V shed 5 bases and J shed 5 bases, with 22 bases lying between them. Germline CDR1 SGHVS, CDR2 FQNEAQ. The CDR3 sequence: CASSRTGASGRHEQYF. CDR3 DNA sequence: TGTGCCAGCAGCCGAACAGGTGCGTCAGGGAGGCACGAGCAGTACTTC.

This rearrangement joins TRBV25-1 to TRBJ1-2, with 9 bases identical to TRBD1. Germline lookup yields CDR1 MGHDK and CDR2 SYGVNS. The CDR3 contains 16 residues. V was clipped by 5 bases and J by 7 bases; unmatched bases: 14. CDR3 sequence: CASSFKTGGGLRGYTF. CDR3 in DNA: TGTGCCAGCAGTTTTAAAACAGGGGGCGGATTGCGTGGCTACACCTTC.

This clone was seen a single time. The rearrangement links TRBV5-1 to TRBJ2-7, with 9 bases lining up with TRBD2. CDR3 length: 17 amino acids. V shed 3 bases and J 2 bases; nucleotides not matched to a gene: 12. Germline V gene data show CDR1 as SGHRS and CDR2 as YFSETQ. CDR3 residues: CASSSPFASGATYEQYF. The CDR3 region has the DNA TGCGCCAGCAGCTCACCTTTCGCTAGCGGGGCCACCTACGAGCAGTACTTC. The full variable domain, in which reference TRBV5-1 and TRBJ2-7 provide the parts outside the CDR3, is KAGVTQTPRYLIKTRGQQVTLSCSPISGHRSVSWYQQTPGQGLQFLFEYFSETQRNKGNFPGRFSGRQFSNSRSEMNVSTLELGDSALYLCASSSPFASGATYEQYFGPGTRLTVT.

The chain has TRBV5-4 and TRBJ2-1, with TRBD1 identical over 10 bases. This CDR3 region has 15 residues. Per germline, CDR1 SGHNT and CDR2 YYREEE (reference sequence). Unmatched junction bases numbered 11, after V lost 8 bases and J lost 6 bases. CDR3 region: CASHLPGQGSNEQFF. The CDR3 DNA reads as TGTGCCAGTCACCTGCCGGGACAGGGGTCCAATGAGCAGTTCTTC.

DNA for the CDR3: TGTGCCAGCAGTTACACACCGCTCAGCGAGCAGTACTTC. Translation: CASSYTPLSEQYF. V and J are TRBV6-2 or TRBV6-3 and TRBJ2-7; D is uncertain. V shed 2 bases and J shed 6 bases, with 11 bases lying between them. The germline V gene has CDR1 MNHEY and CDR2 SVGEGT. The CDR3 runs to 13 residues.

In its sample, this clone was seen once. This chain connects TRBV9 to TRBJ1-1; 8 bases match TRBD1. V lost 4 bases to trimming and J lost 1 base; unmatched junction nucleotides: 9. Germline V CDR1 and CDR2: SGDLS, YYNGEE. The CDR3 is 16 amino acids. The CDR3 bases are TGTGCCAGCAGCCTCCGGGCAGGGGGCGCGAACACTGAAGCTTTCTTT. Translation: CASSLRAGGANTEAFF.

The chain is built from TRBV7-9 and TRBJ2-1; D uncertain. Germline V gives CDR1 SEHNR, CDR2 FQNEAQ (reference sequence). This CDR3 has 13 residues. Trimming removed 6 bases at V and 5 bases at J, with 11 bases between. CDR3: CASRPNLNNEQFF. CDR3 nucleotide sequence: TGTGCCAGCAGGCCTAACTTGAACAATGAGCAGTTCTTC.

The chain is built from TRBV12-3 or TRBV12-4 and TRBJ1-2; D not certain. The CDR3 runs to 13 residues. V lost 2 bases, J lost 4 bases, and 8 bases lay in between. The CDR3 spells CASSLRSGYGYTF. The CDR3 bases are TGTGCCAGCAGTTTACGGTCAGGCTATGGCTACACCTTC.

This chain uses TRBV3-1 (or the pseudogene TRBV3-2) with TRBJ1-1, with D possibly TRBD1 on 6 matching bases. Germline CDR1 is LGHDT and CDR2 is YNNKEL (reference sequence). The V gene lost 4 bases and the J gene lost 1 base, with 13 bases spanning the gap. CDR3 length equals 15 residues. DNA for the CDR3: TGTGCCAGCAGCCTCAAACAGGGCGGGAACACTGAAGCTTTCTTT. It encodes CASSLKQGGNTEAFF.

The DNA of the CDR3 is TGCAGCGTTGAGGGGGGGATCCAAGAGACCCAGTACTTC. It yields the protein CSVEGGIQETQYF. The chain links TRBV29-1 to TRBJ2-5; TRBD2 aligns across 7 bases. The V segment lost 3 bases and the J segment 1 base; nucleotides outside the gene matches: 2. CDR3 length: 13 amino acids. Germline-derived CDR1 and CDR2 are SQVTM and ANQGSEA.

The rearrangement joins TRBV2 to TRBJ1-6, with D possibly being TRBD1 (5 bases). The CDR3 is made up of 12 amino acids. Trimming took 1 base from V and 18 from J, leaving 13 bases between them. Germline loops: CDR1 SNHLY, CDR2 FYNNEI. The CDR3 nucleotides are TGTGCCAGCAGTGAAGAAGGGGAAGTAAGCCACTTT. This translates into CASSEEGEVSHF. Looking up the rest from reference TRBV2 and TRBJ1-6 gives the full variable domain: EPEVTQTPSHQVTQMGQEVILRCVPISNHLYFYWYRQILGQKVEFLVSFYNNEISEKSEIFDDQFSVERPDGSNFTLKIRSTKLEDSAMYFCASSEEGEVSHFGNGTRLTVT.

The gene calls are TRBV3-1 (or the pseudogene TRBV3-2) and TRBJ1-4, with D possibly TRBD1 on 5 matching bases. Germline assignment: CDR1 LGHDT and CDR2 YNNKEL (reference sequence). The V end was cut by 4 bases, the J end by 5 bases, with 14 bases between. This CDR3 has 15 amino acids. Written as DNA, the CDR3 is TGTGCCAGCAGCCCCCTCCCTACAGGAAATGAAAAACTGTTTTTT. Translating it yields CASSPLPTGNEKLFF.

The chain uses TRBV3-1 (or the pseudogene TRBV3-2) and TRBJ1-3; D unresolved. With 0 bases removed from V and 3 bases from J, the gap between germline ends came to 9 bases. Germline lookup yields CDR1 LGHDT and CDR2 YNNKEL (reference sequence). The length of the CDR3 is 15 residues. In DNA, the CDR3 is TGTGCCAGCAGCCAAGAAAACGGGGTTGGAAACACCATATATTTT. This sequence encodes CASSQENGVGNTIYF.